The present T cell receptor (beta chain) was sequenced within a study of cytomegalovirus exposure and HLA in healthy donors. General study results and limits: Later on, an analysis showed TCR association rates differing by HLA locus, with DRB1 the most and HLA-C the fewest. Excluded: some indistinguishable V segments such as TRBV6-2 and TRBV6-3.

Every donor was a healthy person donating bone marrow. Remarks on this clone: Its specificity is not known.

13 Jbeta primers and 60 Vbeta primers were used for the PCR. TCRdb's copy holds only in-frame clones and misses some; the assay was immunoSEQ multiplex PCR. The sample holds 100,000 to 150,000 clones; approximately 78% are singletons and the top ten take approximately 11%. The CDR3 loop spans 14 amino acids. The V segment lost 5 bases and the J segment 4 bases; nucleotides outside the gene matches: 6. Germline loops: CDR1 SGHKS, CDR2 YYEKEE (reference sequence). The V gene is TRBV5-5, the J gene TRBJ2-3; TRBD1 matches at 8 bases. This TCR came from a man younger than 45 in good health and CMV-seropositive. The sample taken for sequencing was PBMCs. The CDR3 here is CASRIQGGADTQYF. CDR3 DNA sequence: TGTGCCAGCAGGATACAGGGGGGTGCAGATACGCAGTATTTT.